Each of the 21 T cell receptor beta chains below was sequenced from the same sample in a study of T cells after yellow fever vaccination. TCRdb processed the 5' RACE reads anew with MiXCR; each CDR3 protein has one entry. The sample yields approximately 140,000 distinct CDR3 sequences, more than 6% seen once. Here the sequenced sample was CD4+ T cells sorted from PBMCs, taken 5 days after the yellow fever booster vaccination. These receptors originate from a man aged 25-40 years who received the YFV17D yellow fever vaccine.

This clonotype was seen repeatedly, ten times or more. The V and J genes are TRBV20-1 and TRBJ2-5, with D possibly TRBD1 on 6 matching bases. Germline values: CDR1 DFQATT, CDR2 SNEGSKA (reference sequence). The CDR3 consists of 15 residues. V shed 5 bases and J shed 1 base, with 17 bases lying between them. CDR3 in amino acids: CSAPRQDNLQETQYF. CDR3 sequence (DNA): TGCAGTGCTCCCAGACAGGACAACCTCCAAGAGACCCAGTACTTC.

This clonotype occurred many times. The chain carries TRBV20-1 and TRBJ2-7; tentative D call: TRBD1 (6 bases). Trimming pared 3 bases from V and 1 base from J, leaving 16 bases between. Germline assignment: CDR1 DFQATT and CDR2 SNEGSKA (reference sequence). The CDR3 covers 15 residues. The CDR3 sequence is CSARGNRAPSYEQYF. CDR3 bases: TGCAGTGCTAGGGGCAACAGGGCCCCGTCCTACGAGCAGTACTTC.

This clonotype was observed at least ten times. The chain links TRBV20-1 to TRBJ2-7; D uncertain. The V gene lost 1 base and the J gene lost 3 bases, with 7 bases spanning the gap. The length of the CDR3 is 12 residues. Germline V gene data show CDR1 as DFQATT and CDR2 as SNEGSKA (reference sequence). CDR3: CSARAEHYEQYF. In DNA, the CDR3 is TGCAGTGCTAGAGCCGAGCACTACGAGCAGTACTTC.

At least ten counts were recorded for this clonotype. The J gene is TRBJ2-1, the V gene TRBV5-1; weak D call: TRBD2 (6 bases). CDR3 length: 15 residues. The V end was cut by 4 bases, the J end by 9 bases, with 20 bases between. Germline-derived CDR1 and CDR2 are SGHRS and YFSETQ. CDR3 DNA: TGCGCCAGCAGCCTCGGGGGTCTTCGTGGGGGTGAGCAGTTCTTC. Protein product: CASSLGGLRGGEQFF.

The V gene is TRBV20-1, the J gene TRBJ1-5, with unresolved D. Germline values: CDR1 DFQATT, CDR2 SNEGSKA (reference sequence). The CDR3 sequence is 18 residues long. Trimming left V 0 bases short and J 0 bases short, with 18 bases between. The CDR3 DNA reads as TGCAGTGCTAGAGACGTCCGTTCGTCTTTGGGTAGCAATCAGCCCCAGCATTTT. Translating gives CSARDVRSSLGSNQPQHF.

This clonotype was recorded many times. This CDR3 reads CASSLAQMNTEAFF. The CDR3 region has the DNA TGCGCCAGCAGCTTGGCTCAGATGAACACTGAAGCTTTCTTT. The chain has TRBV5-1 and TRBJ1-1; D is uncertain. V was trimmed by 0 bases and J by 0 bases, leaving 6 bases between them. CDR3 length equals 14 residues. Germline lookup yields CDR1 SGHRS and CDR2 YFSETQ.

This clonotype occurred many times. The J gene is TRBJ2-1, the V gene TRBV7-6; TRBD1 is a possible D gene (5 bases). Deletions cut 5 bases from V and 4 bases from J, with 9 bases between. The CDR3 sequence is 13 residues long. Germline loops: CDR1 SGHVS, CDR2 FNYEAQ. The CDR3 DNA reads TGTGCCAGCAGCCCACGACAGTACAATGAGCAGTTCTTC. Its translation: CASSPRQYNEQFF.

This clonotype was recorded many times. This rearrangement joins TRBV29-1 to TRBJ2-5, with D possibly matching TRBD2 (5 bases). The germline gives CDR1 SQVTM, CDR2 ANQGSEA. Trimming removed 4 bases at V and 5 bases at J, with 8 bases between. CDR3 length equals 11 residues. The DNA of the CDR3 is TGCAGCGTTGCCGGGGTTGAGACCCAGTACTTC. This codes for CSVAGVETQYF.

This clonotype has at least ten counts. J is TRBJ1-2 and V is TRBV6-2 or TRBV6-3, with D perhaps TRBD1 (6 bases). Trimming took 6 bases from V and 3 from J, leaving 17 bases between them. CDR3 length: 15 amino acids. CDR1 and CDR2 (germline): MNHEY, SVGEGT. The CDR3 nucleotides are TGTGCCAGCAGAGAAAGCGGGGGCGCGGACTATGGCTACACCTTC. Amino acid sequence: CASRESGGADYGYTF.

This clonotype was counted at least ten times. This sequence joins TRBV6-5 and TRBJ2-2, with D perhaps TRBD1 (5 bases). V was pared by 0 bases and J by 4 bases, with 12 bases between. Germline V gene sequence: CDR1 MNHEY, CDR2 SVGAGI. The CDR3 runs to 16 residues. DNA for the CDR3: TGTGCCAGCAGTTACTCGATACTCACAGGCACCGGGGAGCTGTTTTTT. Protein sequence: CASSYSILTGTGELFF.

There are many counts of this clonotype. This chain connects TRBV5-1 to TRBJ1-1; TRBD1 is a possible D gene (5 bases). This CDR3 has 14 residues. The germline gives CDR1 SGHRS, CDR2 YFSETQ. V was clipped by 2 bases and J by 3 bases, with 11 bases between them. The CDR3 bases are TGCGCCAGCAGCTTTGGGCAGGGTTACACTGAAGCTTTCTTT. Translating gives CASSFGQGYTEAFF.

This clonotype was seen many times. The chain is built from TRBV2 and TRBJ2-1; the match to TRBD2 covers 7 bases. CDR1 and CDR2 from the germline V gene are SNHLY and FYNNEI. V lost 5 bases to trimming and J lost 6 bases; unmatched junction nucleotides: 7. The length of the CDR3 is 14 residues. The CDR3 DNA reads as TGTGCCAGCAGTAAGCTAGCGGCCGGCAATGAGCAGTTCTTC. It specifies CASSKLAAGNEQFF.

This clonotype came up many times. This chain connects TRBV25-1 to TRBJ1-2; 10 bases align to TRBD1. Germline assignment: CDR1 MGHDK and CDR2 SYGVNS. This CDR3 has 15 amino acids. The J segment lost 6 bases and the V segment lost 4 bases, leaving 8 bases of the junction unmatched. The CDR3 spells CASSGPGQGKHGYTF. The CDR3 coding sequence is TGTGCCAGCAGTGGGCCGGGACAGGGGAAACATGGCTACACCTTC.

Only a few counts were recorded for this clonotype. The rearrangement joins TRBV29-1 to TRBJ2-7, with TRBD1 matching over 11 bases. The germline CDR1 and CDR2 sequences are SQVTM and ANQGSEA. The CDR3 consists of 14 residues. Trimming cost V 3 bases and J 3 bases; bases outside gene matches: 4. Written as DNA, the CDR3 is TGCAGCGTTGATCTGGGACAGGGGGGCTACGAGCAGTACTTC. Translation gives CSVDLGQGGYEQYF.

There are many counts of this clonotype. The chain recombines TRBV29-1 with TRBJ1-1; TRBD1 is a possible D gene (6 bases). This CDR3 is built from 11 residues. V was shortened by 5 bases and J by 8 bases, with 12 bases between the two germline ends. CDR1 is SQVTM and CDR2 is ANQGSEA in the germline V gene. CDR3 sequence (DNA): TGCAGCGTTCGACAGGTCAGGGAAGCTTTCTTT. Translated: CSVRQVREAFF. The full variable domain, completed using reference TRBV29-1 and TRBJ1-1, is SAVISQKPSRDICQRGTSLTIQCQVDSQVTMMFWYRQQPGQSLTLIATANQGSEATYESGFVIDKFPISRPNLTFSTLTVSNMSPEDSSIYLCSVRQVREAFFGQGTRLTVV.

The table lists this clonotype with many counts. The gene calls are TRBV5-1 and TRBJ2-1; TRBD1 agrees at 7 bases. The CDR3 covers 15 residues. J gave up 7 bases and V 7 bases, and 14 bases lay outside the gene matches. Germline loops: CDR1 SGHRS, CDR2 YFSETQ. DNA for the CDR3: TGCGCCAGCCTAAGCCAGGCAGGGGGTGTAAATGAGCAGTTCTTC. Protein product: CASLSQAGGVNEQFF.

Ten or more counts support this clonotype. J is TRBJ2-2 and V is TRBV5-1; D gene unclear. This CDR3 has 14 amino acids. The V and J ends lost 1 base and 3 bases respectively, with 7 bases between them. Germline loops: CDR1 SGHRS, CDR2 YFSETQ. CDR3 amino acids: CASSLRTDTGELFF. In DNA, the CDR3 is TGCGCCAGCAGCTTGCGGACGGACACCGGGGAGCTGTTTTTT.

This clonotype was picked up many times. CDR3 protein: CASSFYSGSETQYF. CDR3 nucleotides: TGTGCCAGCAGCTTTTATAGCGGGAGTGAGACCCAGTACTTC. The chain combines TRBV7-6 with TRBJ2-5; 9 bases fit TRBD2. Germline trimming cut 3 bases from V and 5 bases from J; bases unmatched to any gene: 4. The germline gives CDR1 SGHVS, CDR2 FNYEAQ. This CDR3 spans 14 amino acids.

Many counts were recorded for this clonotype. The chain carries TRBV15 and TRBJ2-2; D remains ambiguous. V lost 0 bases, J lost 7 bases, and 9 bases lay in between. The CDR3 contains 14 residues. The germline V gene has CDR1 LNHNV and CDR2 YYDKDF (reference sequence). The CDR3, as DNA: TGTGCCACCAGCAGAGATTCTACTGGCGGGGAGCTGTTTTTT. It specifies CATSRDSTGGELFF.

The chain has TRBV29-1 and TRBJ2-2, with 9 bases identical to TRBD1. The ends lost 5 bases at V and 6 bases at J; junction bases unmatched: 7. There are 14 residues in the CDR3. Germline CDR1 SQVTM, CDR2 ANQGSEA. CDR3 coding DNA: TGCAGCGTTCCGGGACAGGGAAAGGCCGGGGAGCTGTTTTTT. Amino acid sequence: CSVPGQGKAGELFF.

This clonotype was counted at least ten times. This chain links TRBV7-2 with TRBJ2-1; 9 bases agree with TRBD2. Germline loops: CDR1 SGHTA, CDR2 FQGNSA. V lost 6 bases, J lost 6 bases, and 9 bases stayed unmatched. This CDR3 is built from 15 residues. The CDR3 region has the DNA TGTGCCAGCAGTCTAGCGCGGACTAGCGTCAATGAGCAGTTCTTC. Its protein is CASSLARTSVNEQFF.